Below, 2 T cell receptor beta chains from the same sample are listed, as sequenced in a study of CD8 T cells in Susac syndrome. A quantity of about 0.5 to 1 ug RNA underwent reverse transcription using random hexamers. TCRdb redid the calling of the immunoSEQ multiplex PCR reads with MiXCR, one entry per CDR3 protein. The sample records approximately 260,000 distinct CDR3 sequences, almost 97% being singletons. The sequenced material came from CD4+ T cells from PBMCs. The receptors originated from a human donor with Susac syndrome.

This clonotype was detected only once. The rearrangement uses TRBV30 and TRBJ1-5, with D tentatively TRBD1 (5 bases). This CDR3 comprises 13 residues. From germline, CDR1 is GTSNPN and CDR2 SVGIG (reference sequence). Trimming removed 2 bases at V and 5 bases at J, with 10 bases between. CDR3 loop: CAWSLGRDQPQHF. CDR3 in DNA: TGTGCCTGGAGTCTGGGACGGGATCAGCCCCAGCATTTT. The variable domain in full, with the rest retrieved from reference TRBV30 and TRBJ1-5, is SQTIHQWPATLVQPVGSPLSLECTVEGTSNPNLYWYRQAAGRGLQLLFYSVGIGQISSEVPQNLSASRPQDRQFILSSKKLLLSDSGFYLCAWSLGRDQPQHFGDGTRLSIL.

The V and J genes are TRBV30 and TRBJ1-1; 7 bases fit TRBD1. In germline, CDR1 is GTSNPN, CDR2 SVGIG (reference sequence). The CDR3 covers 13 residues. V dropped 2 bases and J dropped 1; count of bases not matched to a gene: 1. CDR3 sequence reads: CAWSRQGNTEAFF. In nucleotides, the CDR3 is TGTGCCTGGAGTCGACAGGGGAACACTGAAGCTTTCTTT.